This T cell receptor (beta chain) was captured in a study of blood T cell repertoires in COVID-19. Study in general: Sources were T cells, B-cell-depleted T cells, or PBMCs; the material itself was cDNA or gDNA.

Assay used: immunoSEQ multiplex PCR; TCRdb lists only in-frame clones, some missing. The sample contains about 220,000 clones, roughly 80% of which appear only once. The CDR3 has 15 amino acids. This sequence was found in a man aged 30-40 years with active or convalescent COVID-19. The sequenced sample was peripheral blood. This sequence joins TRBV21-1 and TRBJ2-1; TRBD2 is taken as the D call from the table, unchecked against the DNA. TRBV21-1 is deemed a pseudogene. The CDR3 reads CASSRAGSSYNEQFF. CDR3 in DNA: TGTGCCAGCAGCAGGGCGGGGAGCTCCTACAATGAGCAGTTCTTC.